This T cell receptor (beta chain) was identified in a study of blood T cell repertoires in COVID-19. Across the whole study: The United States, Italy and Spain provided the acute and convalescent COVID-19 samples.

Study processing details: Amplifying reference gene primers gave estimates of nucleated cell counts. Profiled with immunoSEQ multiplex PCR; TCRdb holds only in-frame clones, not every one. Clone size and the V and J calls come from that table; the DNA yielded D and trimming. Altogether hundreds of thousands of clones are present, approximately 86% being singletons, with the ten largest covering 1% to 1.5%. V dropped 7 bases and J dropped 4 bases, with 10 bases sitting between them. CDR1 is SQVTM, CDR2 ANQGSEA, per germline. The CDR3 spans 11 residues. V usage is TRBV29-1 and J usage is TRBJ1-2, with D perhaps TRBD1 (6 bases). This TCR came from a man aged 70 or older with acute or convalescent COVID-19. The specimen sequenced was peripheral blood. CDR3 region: CSAMTGYGYTF. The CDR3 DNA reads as TGCAGCGCCATGACAGGCTATGGCTACACCTTC.